This T cell receptor (beta chain) was profiled in a study of vaccination and CD4 T cells after COVID-19. Treatment specified: roughly nine-day PBMC culture with coronavirus spike peptide pools or control peptides (ViraFEST assay). Following a culture period (approximately nine days), negative selection was used to isolate CD4+ T cells. V was trimmed by 2 bases and J by 4 bases, leaving 12 bases between them. Germline-derived CDR1 and CDR2 are MGHDK and SYGVNS. The CDR3 spans 15 residues. Researchers used the Oncomine TCR Beta short-read assay to sequence DNA from cultured CD4+ T cells. TCRdb re-called the PCR reads with MiXCR, one entry per CDR3 protein. This table holds approximately 10,000 distinct CDR3 sequences, more than 70% found once. Study-wide points: Convalescent patients' median share of reactive clones seen only post-vaccination was about 86%. In convalescent patients, 304 of 307 vaccine-specific clones were spike mono-reactive.

To note about this clonotype: Its target is not known.

The origin of this receptor is a human donor who had recovered from COVID-19. The specimen was CD4+ T cells from blood, cultured in vitro. The J gene is TRBJ1-5, the V gene TRBV25-1; no clear D. The CDR3 sequence: CASSETVAGNQPQHF. CDR3 nucleotide sequence: TGTGCCAGCAGTGAAACGGTTGCGGGGAATCAGCCCCAGCATTTT.